This TCR beta chain was identified during a study of neurological immune-mediated disorders. This clonotype was seen many times. Germline V CDR1 and CDR2: SQVTM, ANQGSEA. This CDR3 contains 13 residues. V was pared by 4 bases and J by 6 bases, with 5 bases of the junction left unmatched. A 10-nucleotide random UMI tagged transcripts in template-switch 5'RACE cDNA synthesis. From the 5' RACE reads, TCRdb called clonotypes with MiXCR, one entry per CDR3 protein. This repertoire shows about 44,000 distinct CDR3 sequences, 20% to 25% found once; its top ten account for around 4%. Indicated time point: technical triplicate 3.

V gene TRBV29-1 combines with J gene TRBJ2-7; TRBD2 agrees at 11 bases. This clonotype was sampled from a man between 60 and 75 years old with HTLV-1-associated myelopathy (HAM/TSP). Material: PBMCs. The DNA for the CDR3 is TGCAGCGTTGGGACTAGCGGGCGTGGCGAGCAGTACTTC. Translating gives CSVGTSGRGEQYF.